This is a list of T cell receptor beta chains from one sample in a study of shared clonotypes between healthy human individuals. Sequencing was performed with immunoSEQ multiplex PCR; in TCRdb, only in-frame clones are kept and a portion is missing. The data contain approximately 1.5 million clones, roughly 98% of them seen just once; the ten biggest clones take up approximately 0.44%. Sequencing input: naive CD4+ T cells sorted from blood. Receptors originate from a man aged 30 to 39 in good health. Each CDR3 is given with its conserved first and last residue. The order of the fields is D gene, V gene, J gene, clone size, CDR3 DNA, CDR3 protein. The D gene is left open where the match is weak. Only some rows state a clone size, as once, few, many or a class for expanded clones.

d_gene: TRBD1
v_gene: TRBV5-1
j_gene: TRBJ2-3
abundance: -
CDR3nt: TGCGCCAGCAGCTCAGGACAGGGGGCTGGAGATACGCAGTATTTT
CDR3aa: CASSSGQGAGDTQYF

d_gene: TRBD1
v_gene: TRBV6-5
j_gene: TRBJ1-5
abundance: -
CDR3nt: TGTGCCAGCAGTTCCGGGACAGGACCTAGCAATCAGCCCCAGCATTTT
CDR3aa: CASSSGTGPSNQPQHF

d_gene: TRBD1
v_gene: TRBV7-6
j_gene: TRBJ2-2
abundance: -
CDR3nt: TGTGCCAGCAGCTTGGGGACAGGGAAAACCGGGGAGCTGTTTTTT
CDR3aa: CASSLGTGKTGELFF

d_gene: -
v_gene: TRBV5-1
j_gene: TRBJ2-4
abundance: -
CDR3nt: TGCGCCAGCAGCCGAAGATCCGCGGACGACAAAAACATTCAGTACTTC
CDR3aa: CASSRRSADDKNIQYF

d_gene: TRBD2
v_gene: TRBV9
j_gene: TRBJ2-3
abundance: -
CDR3nt: TGTGCCAGCAGCCTAGACGGGAGGGCCGGGATAGATACGCAGTATTTT
CDR3aa: CASSLDGRAGIDTQYF

d_gene: -
v_gene: TRBV11-2
j_gene: TRBJ1-1
abundance: -
CDR3nt: TGTGCCAGCAGCTTAGTCGGGCAGGGTAGCGCTGAAGCTTTCTTT
CDR3aa: CASSLVGQGSAEAFF

d_gene: -
v_gene: TRBV4-3
j_gene: TRBJ2-2
abundance: -
CDR3nt: TGCGCCAGCAGCCAACATAGCGTCACGAACACCGGGGAGCTGTTTTTT
CDR3aa: CASSQHSVTNTGELFF

d_gene: TRBD1
v_gene: TRBV18
j_gene: TRBJ1-3
abundance: -
CDR3nt: TGTGCCAGCTCACCACCGACAGGGTCTTGGGACACCATATATTTT
CDR3aa: CASSPPTGSWDTIYF

d_gene: -
v_gene: TRBV16
j_gene: TRBJ2-7
abundance: -
CDR3nt: TGTGCCAGCGGGAGCTCCTACGAGCAGTACTTC
CDR3aa: CASGSSYEQYF

d_gene: -
v_gene: TRBV25-1
j_gene: TRBJ2-5
abundance: -
CDR3nt: TGTGCCAGCACTCCAGGAGGGGAGACCCAGTACTTC
CDR3aa: CASTPGGETQYF

d_gene: -
v_gene: TRBV27
j_gene: TRBJ2-3
abundance: -
CDR3nt: TGTGCCAGCAGCCTGCGCAGGGTTCTGTATTTT
CDR3aa: CASSLRRVLYF

d_gene: -
v_gene: TRBV28
j_gene: TRBJ2-7
abundance: -
CDR3nt: TGTGCCAGCAGTAGACTAGTTGCTGCGGTATCCGAGCAGTACTTC
CDR3aa: CASSRLVAAVSEQYF

d_gene: -
v_gene: TRBV7-8
j_gene: TRBJ1-2
abundance: -
CDR3nt: TGTGCCAGCAGCTTGGTGACGGAGTCCATAATCTATGGCTACACCTTC
CDR3aa: CASSLVTESIIYGYTF

d_gene: -
v_gene: TRBV15
j_gene: TRBJ2-7
abundance: -
CDR3nt: TGTGCCACCAGCAGAGATCGGGGGCTTAGCGACGAGCAGTACTTC
CDR3aa: CATSRDRGLSDEQYF

d_gene: -
v_gene: TRBV10-2
j_gene: TRBJ1-2
abundance: -
CDR3nt: TGCGCCAGCAGTGCCCCCCAGACACAGGGCTATGGCTACACCTTC
CDR3aa: CASSAPQTQGYGYTF

d_gene: -
v_gene: TRBV5-1
j_gene: TRBJ1-3
abundance: once
CDR3nt: TGCGCCAGCAGCTTGGCGGGGAACAAAGGAAACACCATATATTTT
CDR3aa: CASSLAGNKGNTIYF

d_gene: -
v_gene: TRBV7-2
j_gene: TRBJ1-3
abundance: -
CDR3nt: TGTGCCAGCAGCTTAGTTCCGGGTATATCTGGAAACACCATATATTTT
CDR3aa: CASSLVPGISGNTIYF

d_gene: TRBD1
v_gene: TRBV9
j_gene: TRBJ1-1
abundance: -
CDR3nt: TGTGCCAGCAGCCCAGGGACAGCAAACACTGAAGCTTTCTTT
CDR3aa: CASSPGTANTEAFF

d_gene: -
v_gene: TRBV7-9
j_gene: TRBJ2-7
abundance: -
CDR3nt: TGTGCCAGCAGCCCCAGAACGTCCTGGGGCGAGCAGTACTTC
CDR3aa: CASSPRTSWGEQYF

d_gene: TRBD1
v_gene: TRBV19
j_gene: TRBJ2-2
abundance: -
CDR3nt: TGTGCCAGTAGGGGACAGGGGGCGGGCACCGGGGAGCTGTTTTTT
CDR3aa: CASRGQGAGTGELFF

d_gene: -
v_gene: TRBV29-1
j_gene: TRBJ2-1
abundance: -
CDR3nt: TGCAGCGTTGAAGGGGGGTCGAGGAGCTCCTACAATGAGCAGTTCTTC
CDR3aa: CSVEGGSRSSYNEQFF

d_gene: TRBD2
v_gene: TRBV7-2
j_gene: TRBJ2-2
abundance: -
CDR3nt: TGTGCCAGCAGCTTAGGAGGAAGAGCGGGAGCGGCCGGGGAGCTGTTTTTT
CDR3aa: CASSLGGRAGAAGELFF

d_gene: -
v_gene: TRBV20-1
j_gene: TRBJ2-3
abundance: -
CDR3nt: TGCAGTGCTAGTGCAGGTGGTACGCAGTATTTT
CDR3aa: CSASAGGTQYF

d_gene: TRBD2
v_gene: TRBV7-2
j_gene: TRBJ2-3
abundance: -
CDR3nt: TGTGCCAGCCGCGTTGGAGGGACTAGCGGCACAGATACGCAGTATTTT
CDR3aa: CASRVGGTSGTDTQYF

d_gene: -
v_gene: TRBV18
j_gene: TRBJ2-5
abundance: -
CDR3nt: TGTGCCAGCTCACCGCAAGAGGTCCGGGAGACCCAGTACTTC
CDR3aa: CASSPQEVRETQYF

d_gene: -
v_gene: TRBV9
j_gene: TRBJ1-1
abundance: once
CDR3nt: TGTGCCAGCAGCGTACCGGGCCAGACTGAAGCTTTCTTT
CDR3aa: CASSVPGQTEAFF

d_gene: -
v_gene: TRBV9
j_gene: TRBJ2-3
abundance: -
CDR3nt: TGTGCCAGCAGCGTGGGGCCGCAGGCCGGTGCAGGGCGTCTCACAGATACGCAGTATTTT
CDR3aa: CASSVGPQAGAGRLTDTQYF

d_gene: -
v_gene: TRBV19
j_gene: TRBJ1-4
abundance: -
CDR3nt: TGTGCCAGTAGTGAGGGAGGGACGTGGGACGAAAAACTGTTTTTT
CDR3aa: CASSEGGTWDEKLFF

d_gene: -
v_gene: TRBV13
j_gene: TRBJ2-5
abundance: -
CDR3nt: TGTGCCAGCAGCGCCCGGAGAGAGACCCAGTACTTC
CDR3aa: CASSARRETQYF

d_gene: -
v_gene: TRBV18
j_gene: TRBJ2-7
abundance: -
CDR3nt: TGTGCCAGCTCACCTACCGGGACTCTAACCTACGAGCAGTACTTC
CDR3aa: CASSPTGTLTYEQYF

d_gene: -
v_gene: TRBV7-3
j_gene: TRBJ2-5
abundance: -
CDR3nt: TGTGCCAGCAGCTCGCAGGGGTCTATAGAGACCCAGTACTTC
CDR3aa: CASSSQGSIETQYF

d_gene: -
v_gene: TRBV7-2
j_gene: TRBJ2-7
abundance: -
CDR3nt: TGTGCCAGCAGCTCCCTTGGGCGGGACGAGCAGTACTTC
CDR3aa: CASSSLGRDEQYF

d_gene: -
v_gene: TRBV5-4
j_gene: TRBJ2-1
abundance: -
CDR3nt: TGTGCCAGCGTTCCCAGGGCCTCCAATGAGCAGTTCTTC
CDR3aa: CASVPRASNEQFF

d_gene: -
v_gene: TRBV20-1
j_gene: TRBJ1-1
abundance: once
CDR3nt: TGCAGTGCTAGAGATCTAGGTGAAGCTTTCTTT
CDR3aa: CSARDLGEAFF

d_gene: TRBD1
v_gene: TRBV9
j_gene: TRBJ1-1
abundance: -
CDR3nt: TGTGCCAGCAGCGTAGACGGGACAGGCCTCGAGGCTTTCTTT
CDR3aa: CASSVDGTGLEAFF

d_gene: -
v_gene: TRBV7-3
j_gene: TRBJ2-4
abundance: once
CDR3nt: TGTGCCAGCAGCTTAAACGCCAAAAACATTCAGTACTTC
CDR3aa: CASSLNAKNIQYF

d_gene: -
v_gene: TRBV11-3
j_gene: TRBJ2-1
abundance: -
CDR3nt: TGTGCCAGCAGTAAAGGATGGAGCGGTGAGCAGTTCTTC
CDR3aa: CASSKGWSGEQFF

d_gene: -
v_gene: TRBV5-6
j_gene: TRBJ1-1
abundance: -
CDR3nt: TGTGCCAGCAGCTTGTTAGGGGTGCCCGAGAACACTGAAGCTTTCTTT
CDR3aa: CASSLLGVPENTEAFF